The clone carrying this TCR beta chain has a handful of counts. Antigen: not known. This CDR3 is built from 16 residues. Germline trimming cut 3 bases from V and 7 bases from J; bases unmatched to any gene: 9. Germline loops: CDR1 SNHLY, CDR2 FYNNEI. The data belong to a study of shared clonotypes between healthy human individuals. Background on the study: Donors had three CD4 naive, three CD4 memory, two CD8 naive and one CD8 memory plate apiece.

Each subset's genomic DNA was shared equally among a number of immunoSEQ plates. Per the authors' pipeline: Junction-only immunoSEQ sequences carried no quality scores, so filtering differed. Measured with immunoSEQ multiplex PCR; TCRdb has only the in-frame clones, and not every one. The DNA was the basis for D and trimming; V, J and clone size are from that table. The sample has over a million clones, about 75% seen once. Whole-study findings and limits: Researchers sampled blood only, noting tissue repertoires likely differ.

The sequence was collected from a man aged 18-30 years in good health. The chain links TRBV2 to TRBJ2-4; 10 bases align to TRBD2. The source material was memory CD4+ T cells sorted from blood. This sample's subset: CD45RA-negative fraction. The CDR3 reads CASSDPAGGPRNIQYF. Written as DNA, the CDR3 is TGTGCCAGCAGTGACCCAGCGGGGGGGCCGCGGAACATTCAGTACTTC. Together with reference TRBV2 and TRBJ2-4, the CDR3 gives the full variable domain: EPEVTQTPSHQVTQMGQEVILRCVPISNHLYFYWYRQILGQKVEFLVSFYNNEISEKSEIFDDQFSVERPDGSNFTLKIRSTKLEDSAMYFCASSDPAGGPRNIQYFGAGTRLSVL.